These 18 T cell receptor beta chains originate from one sample sequenced in a study of read filtering for tumor transcriptome and immune sequencing. From roughly 390 ng of RNA, a library with molecular barcoded alpha/delta and beta/gamma adaptors was made. TCRdb recomputed calls from the reads with MiXCR, one row per CDR3 protein. The repertoire holds roughly 130,000 distinct CDR3 sequences, 10% to 15% seen once, with roughly 9.6% in the top ten. The sample comprised a population of CD138-negative cells sorted from bone marrow. These receptors were collected from a donor over 35 with multiple myeloma.

This clonotype was seen ten or more times. This chain links TRBV4-1 with TRBJ2-1; D unclear. Germline V lookup: CDR1 MGHRA, CDR2 YSYEKL. This CDR3 is built from 13 residues. V was shortened by 0 bases and J by 9 bases, with 9 bases between the two germline ends. The CDR3 sequence: CASSQDSSVEQFF. CDR3 nucleotides: TGCGCCAGCAGCCAAGATTCAAGCGTTGAGCAGTTCTTC.

This clonotype was observed many times. Written as DNA, the CDR3 is TGTGCCAGCAGCTCCGGACAGGGAACAGAGACCCAGTACTTC. Encoded protein: CASSSGQGTETQYF. The chain links TRBV5-4 to TRBJ2-5; 8 bases are shared with TRBD1. Germline V gene data show CDR1 as SGHNT and CDR2 as YYREEE (reference sequence). Losses at the gene ends were 3 bases for V and 4 bases for J; bases not matched to a gene: 5. This CDR3 has 14 amino acids. Combining the CDR3 with reference TRBV5-4 and TRBJ2-5 gives the whole variable domain ETGVTQSPTHLIKTRGQQVTLRCSSQSGHNTVSWYQQALGQGPQFIFQYYREEENGRGNFPPRFSGLQFPNYSSELNVNALELDDSALYLCASSSGQGTETQYFGPGTRLLVL.

This clonotype has at least ten counts. V gene TRBV15 combines with J gene TRBJ1-5; perhaps TRBD1 as D (6 bases). This CDR3 has 13 amino acids. Trimming removed 3 bases from V and 7 bases from J, with 10 bases in between. Germline loops: CDR1 LNHNV, CDR2 YYDKDF (reference sequence). The CDR3: CATSRTGDQPQHF. The DNA of the CDR3 is TGTGCCACCAGCAGGACAGGTGACCAGCCCCAGCATTTT. The full variable domain, rest sourced from reference TRBV15 and TRBJ1-5, is DAMVIQNPRYQVTQFGKPVTLSCSQTLNHNVMYWYQQKSSQAPKLLFHYYDKDFNNEADTPDNFQSRRPNTSFCFLDIRSPGLGDTAMYLCATSRTGDQPQHFGDGTRLSIL.

This clonotype was seen repeatedly, ten times or more. The gene calls are TRBV5-1 and TRBJ2-2; 7 bases are shared with TRBD1. V shed 2 bases, J shed 0 bases, and the junction held 7 bases outside the gene matches. The CDR3 sequence is 17 residues long. In germline, CDR1 is SGHRS, CDR2 YFSETQ. The CDR3 protein is CASSLGGFGSNTGELFF. CDR3 in DNA: TGCGCCAGCAGCTTAGGGGGCTTTGGCTCGAACACCGGGGAGCTGTTTTTT.

There are many counts of this clonotype. The CDR3 region is CASSLGQGASTEAFF. The CDR3 DNA is TGTGCCAGCAGCTTAGGACAGGGGGCATCCACTGAAGCTTTCTTT. V and J are TRBV7-8 and TRBJ1-1; TRBD1 agrees at 10 bases. Germline CDR1 SGHVS, CDR2 FQNEAQ. Trimming removed 1 base from V and 4 bases from J; junction bases left unmatched: 3. The CDR3 runs to 15 residues.

At least ten counts were recorded for this clonotype. This chain uses TRBV7-6 with TRBJ2-1, with D perhaps TRBD2 (6 bases). Trimming stripped 5 bases from V and 5 bases from J, with 13 bases between. Per the germline V gene, CDR1 is SGHVS and CDR2 is FNYEAQ. The length of the CDR3 is 14 residues. This CDR3 is CASSRGTWNNEQFF. The CDR3 nucleotides read TGTGCCAGCAGCCGGGGGACCTGGAACAATGAGCAGTTCTTC.

In this sample, this clonotype turned up a few times. The chain joins TRBV5-1 to TRBJ2-1; 7 bases map to TRBD1. The V and J ends lost 4 bases and 3 bases, in that order; junction bases with no gene match: 7. Germline V lookup: CDR1 SGHRS, CDR2 YFSETQ. This CDR3 region has 15 residues. CDR3 nucleotides: TGCGCCAGCAGCCCACAGGGGACCCTCTACAATGAGCAGTTCTTC. This encodes CASSPQGTLYNEQFF.

Ten or more counts support this clonotype. The chain has TRBV12-3 or TRBV12-4 and TRBJ1-3; D is possibly TRBD1 (6 bases). The CDR3 is 14 residues long. V gave up 6 bases and J gave up 2 bases, with 11 bases separating them. The CDR3 coding sequence is TGTGCCAGCAGCTCAGGGGCGGCTGGAAACACCATATATTTT. Amino acids: CASSSGAAGNTIYF.

A word on this clonotype: A junction end diverges from the germline sequence, so it may reflect a read error. This sequence joins TRBV6-5 and TRBJ2-2; D possibly uses TRBD1 or TRBD2 (6 bases each). The CDR3 is made up of 11 amino acids. Germline-derived CDR1 and CDR2 are MNHEY and SVGAGI. CDR3 nucleotide sequence: TGTGCCGCCGCCCGAAGGGGGGAGCCGTTTTTT. This codes for CAAARRGEPFF.

This clonotype was recorded many times. The chain uses TRBV20-1 and TRBJ2-3; D perhaps matches TRBD2 (6 bases). CDR1 is DFQATT and CDR2 is SNEGSKA in the germline V gene (reference sequence). This CDR3 region has 15 residues. Trimming left V 0 bases short and J 1 base short, with 11 bases between. CDR3 coding DNA: TGCAGTGCTAGAGAGGAGGAGCGGGGCACAGATACGCAGTATTTT. It specifies CSAREEERGTDTQYF.

The table lists this clonotype with many counts. The V call is TRBV3-1, the J call TRBJ1-5; D gene uncertain. V shed 0 bases and J shed 5 bases, with 8 bases lying between them. This CDR3 has 14 residues. Germline values: CDR1 LGHDT, CDR2 YNNKEL (reference sequence). The CDR3 protein is CASSQDSIHQPQHF. The DNA of the CDR3 is TGTGCCAGCAGCCAAGATAGCATCCATCAGCCCCAGCATTTT.

This clonotype was detected a few times. This may stem from a read error, because a much larger clone lies one nucleotide away. CDR3 DNA sequence: TGTGCCAGCTCACCGTCAGGAGGGCGCCAAGGGACCCAGTACTTC. Encoded protein: CASSPSGGRQGTQYF. The rearrangement uses TRBV18 and TRBJ2-5; a weak D match, TRBD2 (6 bases). Germline CDR1 reads KGHSH; CDR2 reads LQKENI. CDR3 length: 15 residues.

This clonotype has at least ten counts. This chain joins TRBV29-1 and TRBJ2-7, with D possibly being TRBD2 (7 bases). The CDR3 length is 13 residues. Trimming removed 4 bases at V and 6 bases at J, with 16 bases between. The germline V gene encodes CDR1 SQVTM and CDR2 ANQGSEA. CDR3 region: CSVGNLGGREQYF. The CDR3 DNA is TGCAGCGTTGGGAACCTCGGGGGGCGCGAGCAGTACTTC.

This clonotype was observed a handful of times. A read error may account for a junction end that differs from germline. The chain carries TRBV29-1 and TRBJ2-5, with D possibly matching TRBD1 (6 bases). Germline values: CDR1 SQVTM, CDR2 ANQGSEA. There are 14 residues in the CDR3. CDR3: CGVDSNRVIETQYF. The DNA of the CDR3 is TGCGGCGTTGATTCTAACAGGGTGATCGAGACCCAGTACTTC.

The sample holds many counts of this clonotype. This chain links TRBV3-1 with TRBJ2-5; 7 positions match TRBD1. CDR1 is LGHDT, CDR2 YNNKEL, per germline (reference sequence). CDR3 length: 14 amino acids. V dropped 4 bases and J dropped 1; count of bases not matched to a gene: 3. The DNA for the CDR3 is TGTGCCAGCAGCCCCAGGGACAGCCAAGAGACCCAGTACTTC. This sequence encodes CASSPRDSQETQYF.

Many counts were recorded for this clonotype. The rearrangement joins TRBV20-1 to TRBJ2-2; D is undetermined. This CDR3 comprises 14 residues. The ends were cut back, 6 bases at V and 1 base at J, with 12 bases in the middle. Germline CDR1 DFQATT, CDR2 SNEGSKA (reference sequence). CDR3 in amino acids: CSALWAENTGELFF. CDR3 sequence (DNA): TGCAGTGCCCTCTGGGCAGAGAACACCGGGGAGCTGTTTTTT.

Points on this clonotype: The junction and the germline gene differ at one end; a read error may be behind it. V usage is TRBV29-1 and J usage is TRBJ2-1; 10 bases fit TRBD1. The CDR3 has 14 residues. Germline lookup yields CDR1 SQVTM and CDR2 ANQGSEA. The CDR3 DNA sequence: TGCAGCGTCGAGGGACAGGGGACGTACAATGAGCAGTCCTTC. Translating gives CSVEGQGTYNEQSF.

Notes on this clonotype: This sequence may be a read error, since a much larger clone differs from it by one base. This chain uses TRBV7-8 with TRBJ1-2; D is uncertain. CDR1 SGHVS and CDR2 FQNEAQ come from the germline V gene. The CDR3 loop spans 13 amino acids. CDR3 nucleotide sequence: TGTGCCAGCAGCCGTGATATCAACTGTGGCTACACCTTC. It yields the protein CASSRDINCGYTF.